The next 4 T cell receptor beta chains were all read from a single sample in a study of identical twins (TCRdb year 2016). The library relied on 5' RACE. The sample was run on an Illumina HiSeq 2000. TCRdb trimmed the raw reads at Q25, called clones with MiXCR and kept productive beta chains. Every distinct CDR3 protein forms one entry, paired with its most common genes and DNA. Recorded for this sample are about 470,000 distinct CDR3 sequences; approximately 24% of them occurred a single time. 2.9% of the sample is in the top ten clones. These data were also reused for a study on T cells expressing NK-cell markers.

Sequenced: CD4+ T cells sorted from blood. The source is a woman aged 18-30 years in good health.

This clonotype was detected once. The J gene is TRBJ2-7, the V gene TRBV18; 16 nucleotides align to TRBD2. Germline V lookup: CDR1 KGHSH, CDR2 LQKENI. The CDR3 has 17 amino acids. V dropped 4 bases and J dropped 6; count of bases not matched to a gene: 9. The CDR3 DNA is TGTGCCAGCTCACTCCATACGGGACTAGCGGGGGGGCTCGAGCAGTACTTC. It specifies CASSLHTGLAGGLEQYF.

The V and J genes are TRBV27 and TRBJ2-1; D unresolved. Per the germline V gene, CDR1 is MNHEY and CDR2 is SMNVEV (reference sequence). Trimming cost V 2 bases and J 9 bases, with 14 bases left between them. CDR3 size: 14 residues. The CDR3 DNA sequence: TGTGCCAGCAGTTTAGTTTCGGATTCTCCTGAGCAGTTCTTC. This encodes CASSLVSDSPEQFF.

This clonotype was picked up a small number of times. This sequence joins TRBV7-8 and TRBJ1-1; no clear D. Trimming pared 1 base from V and 1 base from J, leaving 10 bases between. The length of the CDR3 is 15 residues. Germline CDR1 SGHVS, CDR2 FQNEAQ. The DNA of the CDR3 is TGTGCCAGCAGCTTAGTTCCGGGAGCGAACACTGAAGCTTTCTTT. It is translated as CASSLVPGANTEAFF.

There are a few counts of this clonotype. The chain combines TRBV12-3 or TRBV12-4 with TRBJ2-7, with 7 bases fitting TRBD2. This CDR3 spans 14 amino acids. The ends lost 5 bases at V and 5 bases at J; junction bases unmatched: 9. CDR3 sequence reads: CASSLTSVDNEQYF. The CDR3 bases are TGTGCCAGCAGTCTAACTAGCGTAGACAACGAGCAGTACTTC.